This passage covers 17 T cell receptor beta chains from one sample sequenced in a study of blood T cell repertoires in COVID-19. This table comes from immunoSEQ multiplex PCR, and its TCRdb copy is limited to in-frame clones, with some not included. The table records 150,000 or so clones, 77% of them present only once. Sequencing was carried out using peripheral blood. The receptors shown here come from a woman between 45 and 65 years old with active or convalescent COVID-19.

The chain links TRBV7-3 to TRBJ1-6; D may be TRBD1 (5 bases). The V gene's germline CDR1 is SGHTA and CDR2 FQGTGA. Trimming took 1 base from V and 9 from J, leaving 16 bases between them. There are 16 residues in the CDR3. CDR3 protein: CASSLSGAGRGSPLHF. CDR3 DNA sequence: TGTGCCAGCAGCTTAAGCGGGGCAGGACGGGGTTCACCCCTCCACTTT.

V is TRBV30 and J is TRBJ2-2, with D unclear. The length of the CDR3 is 15 residues. Trimming left V 0 bases short and J 4 bases short, with 12 bases between. Germline assignment: CDR1 GTSNPN and CDR2 SVGIG (reference sequence). The CDR3 DNA reads TGTGCCTGGAGTGTAGACACTCCGAGCACCGGGGAGCTGTTTTTT. This codes for CAWSVDTPSTGELFF. Using reference TRBV30 and TRBJ2-2 for the parts outside the CDR3, the full variable domain is SQTIHQWPATLVQPVGSPLSLECTVEGTSNPNLYWYRQAAGRGLQLLFYSVGIGQISSEVPQNLSASRPQDRQFILSSKKLLLSDSGFYLCAWSVDTPSTGELFFGEGSRLTVL.

The gene calls are TRBV19 and TRBJ2-7; D may be TRBD1 (5 bases). This CDR3 region has 11 residues. Per germline, CDR1 LNHDA and CDR2 SQIVND (reference sequence). The ends were cut back, 6 bases at V and 4 bases at J, with 7 bases in the middle. The CDR3 DNA reads TGTGCCAGTAGCGACAGTTACGAGCAGTACTTC. It encodes CASSDSYEQYF.

V usage is TRBV29-1 and J usage is TRBJ2-7, with D maybe TRBD1 (6 bases). The CDR3 totals 13 residues. The germline CDR1 and CDR2 sequences are SQVTM and ANQGSEA. V dropped 5 bases and J dropped 4 bases, with 15 bases sitting between them. The CDR3 reads CSVITGSIYEQYF. In DNA form, the CDR3 reads TGCAGCGTTATTACAGGGAGCATTTACGAGCAGTACTTC.

J is TRBJ2-5 and V is TRBV7-9; weak D call: TRBD1 (5 bases). Germline V gives CDR1 SEHNR, CDR2 FQNEAQ (reference sequence). The V gene lost 2 bases and the J gene lost 5 bases, with 9 bases spanning the gap. The CDR3 runs to 13 residues. This CDR3 reads CASSLHGAETQYF. CDR3 DNA: TGTGCCAGCAGCTTACATGGGGCCGAGACCCAGTACTTC.

The genes are TRBV29-1 and TRBJ2-1; D possibly corresponds to TRBD2 (6 bases). Per germline, CDR1 SQVTM and CDR2 ANQGSEA. Trimming took 4 bases from V and 8 from J, leaving 15 bases between them. There are 13 residues in the CDR3. CDR3 amino acids: CSVAEFWGDEQFF. CDR3 DNA sequence: TGCAGCGTTGCCGAATTTTGGGGGGATGAGCAGTTCTTC.

The gene calls are TRBV19 and TRBJ2-2, with 11 bases that match TRBD2. CDR3 size: 16 residues. Germline CDR1 and CDR2: LNHDA and SQIVND (reference sequence). The V gene end was trimmed by 1 base and the J gene end by 5 bases; junction bases not matched to a gene: 3. The CDR3 nucleotides are TGTGCCAGTAGTATAGGGGCTAGCGGGAGGACCGGGGAGCTGTTTTTT. It encodes CASSIGASGRTGELFF. Variable domain in full (rest from reference TRBV19 and TRBJ2-2): DGGITQSPKYLFRKEGQNVTLSCEQNLNHDAMYWYRQDPGQGLRLIYYSQIVNDFQKGDIAEGYSVSREKKESFPLTVTSAQKNPTAFYLCASSIGASGRTGELFFGEGSRLTVL.

In its sample, this clone was seen a few times. CDR3 region: CASSQEWQNNQPQHF. The CDR3 region has the DNA TGCGCCAGCAGCCAAGAGTGGCAGAACAATCAGCCCCAGCATTTT. The rearrangement uses TRBV4-3 and TRBJ1-5; D not certain. Trimming pared 0 bases from V and 3 bases from J, leaving 9 bases between. The CDR3 is 15 residues long. CDR1 and CDR2 (germline): LGHNA, YSLEER.

This clone has just a few counts. Here the CDR3 DNA reads TGTGCCAGCAGCCCCTGGGACAGGGTACCCTCTGGAAACACCATATATTTT. Translation: CASSPWDRVPSGNTIYF. The gene calls are TRBV5-6 and TRBJ1-3; 9 nucleotides line up with TRBD1. CDR1 and CDR2 from the germline V gene are SGHDT and YYEEEE. This CDR3 region has 17 residues. V lost 4 bases, J lost 0 bases, and 8 bases stayed unmatched.

The chain recombines TRBV2 with TRBJ2-2; 9 bases are a match to TRBD1. The CDR3 extends over 16 amino acids. CDR1 is SNHLY, CDR2 FYNNEI, per germline. Trimming took 4 bases from V and 0 from J; bases not matched to a gene: 3. The CDR3: CASSARQGANTGELFF. CDR3 nucleotides: TGTGCCAGCAGTGCGAGACAGGGGGCGAACACCGGGGAGCTGTTTTTT.

The chain is built from TRBV2 and TRBJ2-5; the match to TRBD2 covers 15 bases. The J segment lost 5 bases and the V segment lost 1 base, leaving 5 bases of the junction unmatched. This CDR3 contains 17 residues. CDR1 and CDR2 (germline): SNHLY, FYNNEI. CDR3 in amino acids: CASSEGTSGGARETQYF. The CDR3 DNA reads TGTGCCAGCAGTGAAGGGACTAGCGGGGGGGCCCGGGAGACCCAGTACTTC. The full variable domain, completed using reference TRBV2 and TRBJ2-5, is EPEVTQTPSHQVTQMGQEVILRCVPISNHLYFYWYRQILGQKVEFLVSFYNNEISEKSEIFDDQFSVERPDGSNFTLKIRSTKLEDSAMYFCASSEGTSGGARETQYFGPGTRLLVL.

J is TRBJ2-3 and V is TRBV15; 9 bases line up with TRBD2. The CDR3 has 17 amino acids. Germline values: CDR1 LNHNV, CDR2 YYDKDF (reference sequence). Trimming removed 0 bases from V and 6 bases from J; junction bases left unmatched: 10. The CDR3 region is CATSRDLGSGSPDTQYF. As DNA, the CDR3 is TGTGCCACCAGCAGAGATTTGGGTAGCGGGAGCCCCGATACGCAGTATTTT.

This clone was seen just once. V is TRBV7-2 and J is TRBJ1-4; 8 nucleotides match TRBD1. This CDR3 spans 16 amino acids. The germline V gene encodes CDR1 SGHTA and CDR2 FQGNSA. V dropped 5 bases and J dropped 4; count of bases not matched to a gene: 9. The CDR3 region is CASSPRWDRLNEKLFF. DNA for the CDR3: TGTGCCAGCAGCCCACGATGGGACAGGCTTAATGAAAAACTGTTTTTT.

This clone was counted ten times or more. V gene TRBV13 combines with J gene TRBJ1-3, with 8 bases lining up with TRBD1. The CDR3 covers 16 residues. Losses at the gene ends were 0 bases for V and 3 bases for J; bases not matched to a gene: 4. Per germline, CDR1 PRHDT and CDR2 FYEKMQ (reference sequence). The CDR3 protein is CASSLGAGGFGNTIYF. CDR3 sequence (DNA): TGTGCCAGCAGCTTAGGAGCAGGGGGCTTTGGAAACACCATATATTTT.

The chain joins TRBV30 to TRBJ2-2; weak D call: TRBD1 (6 bases). V lost 1 base to trimming and J lost 0 bases, with 9 bases between them. This CDR3 region has 15 residues. The germline CDR1 and CDR2 sequences are GTSNPN and SVGIG (reference sequence). This CDR3 reads CAWSGDTANTGELFF. In nucleotides, the CDR3 is TGTGCCTGGAGTGGGGACACTGCGAACACCGGGGAGCTGTTTTTT.

This chain connects TRBV18 to TRBJ2-1; a possible D gene is TRBD2 (5 bases). Trimming took 3 bases from V and 8 from J, leaving 8 bases between them. The CDR3 consists of 12 residues. Germline V lookup: CDR1 KGHSH, CDR2 LQKENI. DNA for the CDR3: TGTGCCAGCTCACCCCTAGCATATGAGCAGTTCTTC. It codes for CASSPLAYEQFF.

The gene calls are TRBV10-3 and TRBJ1-5, with a tentative D call TRBD1 (6 bases). The CDR3 runs 16 residues. Per the germline V gene, CDR1 is ENHRY and CDR2 is SYGVKD. Trimming shortened V by 3 bases and J by 4 bases, and 16 bases separated the two germline ends. DNA of the CDR3: TGTGCCATCAGTGACGCCGGGACCCAGGGGAATCAGCCCCAGCATTTT. Encoded protein: CAISDAGTQGNQPQHF.